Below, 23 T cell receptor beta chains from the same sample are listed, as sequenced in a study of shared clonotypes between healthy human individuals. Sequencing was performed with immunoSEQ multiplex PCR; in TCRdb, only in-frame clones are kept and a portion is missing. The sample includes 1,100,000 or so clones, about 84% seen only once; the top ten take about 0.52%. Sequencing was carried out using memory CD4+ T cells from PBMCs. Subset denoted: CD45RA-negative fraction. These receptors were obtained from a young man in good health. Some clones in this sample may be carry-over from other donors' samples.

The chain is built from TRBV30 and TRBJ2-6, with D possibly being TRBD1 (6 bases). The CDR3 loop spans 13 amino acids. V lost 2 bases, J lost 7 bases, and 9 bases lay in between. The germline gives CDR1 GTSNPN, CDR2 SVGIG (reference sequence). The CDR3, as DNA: TGTGCCTGGAGTCAGGGGTACGCCAACGTCCTGACTTTC. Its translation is CAWSQGYANVLTF.

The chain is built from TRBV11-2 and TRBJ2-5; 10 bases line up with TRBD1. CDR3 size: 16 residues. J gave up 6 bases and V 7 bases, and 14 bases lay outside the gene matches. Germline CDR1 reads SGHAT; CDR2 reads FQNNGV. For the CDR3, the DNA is TGTGCCAGCAAGCAGACAGGGGGCGCTGGTTGGAAGACCCAGTACTTC. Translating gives CASKQTGGAGWKTQYF.

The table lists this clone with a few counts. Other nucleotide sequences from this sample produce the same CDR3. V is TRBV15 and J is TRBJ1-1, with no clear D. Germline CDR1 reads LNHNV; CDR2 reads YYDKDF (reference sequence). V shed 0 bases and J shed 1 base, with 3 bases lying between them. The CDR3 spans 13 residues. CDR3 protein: CATSRDPNTEAFF. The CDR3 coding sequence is TGTGCCACCAGCAGAGATCCGAACACTGAAGCTTTCTTT. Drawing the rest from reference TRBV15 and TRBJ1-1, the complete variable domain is DAMVIQNPRYQVTQFGKPVTLSCSQTLNHNVMYWYQQKSSQAPKLLFHYYDKDFNNEADTPDNFQSRRPNTSFCFLDIRSPGLGDTAMYLCATSRDPNTEAFFGQGTRLTVV.

This CDR3 reads CASRTRQGARWNTGELFF. The DNA of the CDR3 is TGTGCCAGCAGGACCCGACAGGGTGCCAGGTGGAACACCGGGGAGCTGTTTTTT. V gene TRBV5-8 combines with J gene TRBJ2-2; 7 bases align to TRBD1. V shed 5 bases, J shed 1 base, and the junction held 14 bases outside the gene matches. CDR1 is SGHTS and CDR2 is YDEGEE in the germline V gene. This CDR3 contains 18 residues.

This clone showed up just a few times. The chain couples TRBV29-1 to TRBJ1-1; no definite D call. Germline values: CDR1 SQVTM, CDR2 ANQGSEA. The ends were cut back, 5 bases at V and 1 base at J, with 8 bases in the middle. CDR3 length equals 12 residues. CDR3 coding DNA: TGCAGCGTTTTGGTAACGAACACTGAAGCTTTCTTT. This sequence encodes CSVLVTNTEAFF.

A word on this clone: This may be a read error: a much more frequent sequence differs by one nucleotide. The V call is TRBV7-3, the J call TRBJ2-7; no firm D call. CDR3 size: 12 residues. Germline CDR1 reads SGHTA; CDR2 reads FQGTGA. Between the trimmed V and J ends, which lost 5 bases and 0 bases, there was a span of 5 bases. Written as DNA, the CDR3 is TGTGCCAGCAGCCCGGCCTCCTACGAGCAGTACTTC. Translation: CASSPASYEQYF.

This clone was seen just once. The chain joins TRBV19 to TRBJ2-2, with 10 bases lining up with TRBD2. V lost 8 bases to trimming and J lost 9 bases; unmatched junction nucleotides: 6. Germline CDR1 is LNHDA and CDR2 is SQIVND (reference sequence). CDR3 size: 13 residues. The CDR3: CASRTSGVRELFF. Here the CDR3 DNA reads TGTGCCAGTCGGACTAGCGGTGTACGGGAGCTGTTTTTT.

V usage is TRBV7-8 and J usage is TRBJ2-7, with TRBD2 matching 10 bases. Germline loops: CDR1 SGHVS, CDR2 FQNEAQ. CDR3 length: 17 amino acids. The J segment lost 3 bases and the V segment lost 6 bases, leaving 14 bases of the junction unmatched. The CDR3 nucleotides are TGTGCCAGCAGGGGACGGCGGACTAGCGGAGCTAACTACGAGCAGTACTTC. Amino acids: CASRGRRTSGANYEQYF.

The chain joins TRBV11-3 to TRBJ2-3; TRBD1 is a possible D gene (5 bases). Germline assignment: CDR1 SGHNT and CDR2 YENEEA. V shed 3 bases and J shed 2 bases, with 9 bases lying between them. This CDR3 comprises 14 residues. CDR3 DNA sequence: TGTGCCAGCAGCTTCGGACAAAACACAGATACGCAGTATTTT. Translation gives CASSFGQNTDTQYF. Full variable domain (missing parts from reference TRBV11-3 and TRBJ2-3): EAGVVQSPRYKIIEKKQPVAFWCNPISGHNTLYWYLQNLGQGPELLIRYENEEAVDDSQLPKDRFSAERLKGVDSTLKIQPAELGDSAVYLCASSFGQNTDTQYFGPGTRLTVL.

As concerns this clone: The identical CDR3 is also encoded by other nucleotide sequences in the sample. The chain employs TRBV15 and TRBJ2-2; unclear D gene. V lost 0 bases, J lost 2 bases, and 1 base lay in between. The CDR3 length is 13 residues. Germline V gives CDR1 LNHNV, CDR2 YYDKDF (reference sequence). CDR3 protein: CATSRDNTGELFF. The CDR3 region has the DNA TGTGCCACCAGCAGAGACAACACCGGGGAGCTGTTTTTT.

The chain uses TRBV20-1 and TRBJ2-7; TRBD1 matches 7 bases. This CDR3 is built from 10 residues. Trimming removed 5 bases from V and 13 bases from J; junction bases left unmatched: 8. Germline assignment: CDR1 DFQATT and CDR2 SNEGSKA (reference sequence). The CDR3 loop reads CSAGWGTAYF. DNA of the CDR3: TGCAGTGCTGGCTGGGGGACAGCCTACTTC.

CDR3 DNA sequence: TGTGCCAGCAGAACCTCCAAAGGGACTAGCGGGAGTGCGCAGTATTTT. Translation: CASRTSKGTSGSAQYF. J is TRBJ2-3 and V is TRBV28; 14 nucleotides line up with TRBD2. Germline V CDR1 and CDR2: MDHEN, SYDVKM. CDR3 length: 16 amino acids. The trim removed 6 bases at V and 10 bases at J, leaving 12 bases unmatched. Based on the CDR3 plus reference TRBV28 and TRBJ2-3, the full variable domain is DVKVTQSSRYLVKRTGEKVFLECVQDMDHENMFWYRQDPGLGLRLIYFSYDVKMKEKGDIPEGYSVSREKKERFSLILESASTNQTSMYLCASRTSKGTSGSAQYFGPGTRLTVL.

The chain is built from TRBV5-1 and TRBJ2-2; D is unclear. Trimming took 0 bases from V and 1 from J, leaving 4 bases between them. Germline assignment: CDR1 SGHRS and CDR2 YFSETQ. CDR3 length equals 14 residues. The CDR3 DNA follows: TGCGCCAGCAGCTTGGACAGGAACACCGGGGAGCTGTTTTTT. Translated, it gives CASSLDRNTGELFF.

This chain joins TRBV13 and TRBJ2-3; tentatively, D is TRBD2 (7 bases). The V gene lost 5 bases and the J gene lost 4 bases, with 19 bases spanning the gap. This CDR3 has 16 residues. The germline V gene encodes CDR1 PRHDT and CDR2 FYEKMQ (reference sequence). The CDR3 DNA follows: TGTGCCAGCAGCCCGCGGGGGAGGGGGGATGCAGATACGCAGTATTTT. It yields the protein CASSPRGRGDADTQYF.

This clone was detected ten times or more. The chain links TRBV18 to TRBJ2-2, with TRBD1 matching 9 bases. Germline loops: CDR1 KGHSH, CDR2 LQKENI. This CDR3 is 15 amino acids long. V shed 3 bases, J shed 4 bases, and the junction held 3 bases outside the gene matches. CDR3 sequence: CASSPTGGSTGELFF. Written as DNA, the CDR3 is TGTGCCAGCTCACCGACAGGGGGATCCACCGGGGAGCTGTTTTTT. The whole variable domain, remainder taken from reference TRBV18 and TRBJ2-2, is NAGVMQNPRHLVRRRGQEARLRCSPMKGHSHVYWYRQLPEEGLKFMVYLQKENIIDESGMPKERFSAEFPKEGPSILRIQQVVRGDSAAYFCASSPTGGSTGELFFGEGSRLTVL.

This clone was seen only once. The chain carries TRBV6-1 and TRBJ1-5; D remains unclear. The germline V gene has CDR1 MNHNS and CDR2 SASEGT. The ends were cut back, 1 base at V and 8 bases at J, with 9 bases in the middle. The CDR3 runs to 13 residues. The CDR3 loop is CASSEGSAKPQHF. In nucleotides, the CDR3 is TGTGCCAGCAGTGAAGGCTCGGCGAAGCCCCAGCATTTT.

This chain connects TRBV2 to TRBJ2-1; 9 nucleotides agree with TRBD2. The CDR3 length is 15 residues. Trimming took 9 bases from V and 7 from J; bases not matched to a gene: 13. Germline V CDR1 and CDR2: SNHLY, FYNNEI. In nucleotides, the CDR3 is TGTGCCAGTCAGGAGAATGTGCTAGCGGGAAATGAGCAGTTCTTC. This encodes CASQENVLAGNEQFF.

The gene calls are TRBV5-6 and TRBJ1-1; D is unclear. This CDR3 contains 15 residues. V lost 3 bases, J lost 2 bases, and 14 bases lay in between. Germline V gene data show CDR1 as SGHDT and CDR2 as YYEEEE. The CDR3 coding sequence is TGTGCCAGCAGCTCTGTAGGGAGCGAAAACACTGAAGCTTTCTTT. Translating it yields CASSSVGSENTEAFF. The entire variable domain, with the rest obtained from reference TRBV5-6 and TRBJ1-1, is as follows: DAGVTQSPTHLIKTRGQQVTLRCSPKSGHDTVSWYQQALGQGPQFIFQYYEEEERQRGNFPDRFSGHQFPNYSSELNVNALLLGDSALYLCASSSVGSENTEAFFGQGTRLTVV.

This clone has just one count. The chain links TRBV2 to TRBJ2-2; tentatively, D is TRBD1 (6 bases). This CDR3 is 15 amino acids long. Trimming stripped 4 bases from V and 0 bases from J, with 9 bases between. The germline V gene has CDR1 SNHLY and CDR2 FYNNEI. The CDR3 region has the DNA TGTGCCAGCAGTGTGAACAGGGCGAACACCGGGGAGCTGTTTTTT. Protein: CASSVNRANTGELFF.

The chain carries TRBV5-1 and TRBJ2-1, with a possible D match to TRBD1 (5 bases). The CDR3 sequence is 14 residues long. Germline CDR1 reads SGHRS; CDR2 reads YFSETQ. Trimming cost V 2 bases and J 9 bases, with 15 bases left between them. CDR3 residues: CASSFDSRTGEQFF. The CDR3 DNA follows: TGCGCCAGCAGCTTCGACTCCCGTACAGGTGAGCAGTTCTTC.

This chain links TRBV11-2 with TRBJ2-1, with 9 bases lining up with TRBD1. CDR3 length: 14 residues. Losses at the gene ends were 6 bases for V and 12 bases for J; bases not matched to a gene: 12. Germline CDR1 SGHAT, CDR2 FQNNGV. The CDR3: CASSHPGTGRGQFF. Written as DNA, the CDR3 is TGTGCCAGCAGTCACCCCGGGACAGGGAGGGGGCAGTTCTTC.

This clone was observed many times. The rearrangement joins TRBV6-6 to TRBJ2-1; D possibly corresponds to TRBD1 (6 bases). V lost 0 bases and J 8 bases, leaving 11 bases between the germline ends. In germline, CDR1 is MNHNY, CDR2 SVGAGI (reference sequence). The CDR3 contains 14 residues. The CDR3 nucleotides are TGTGCCAGCAGTTACTCATTCCAGGGGTATGAGCAGTTCTTC. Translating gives CASSYSFQGYEQFF.

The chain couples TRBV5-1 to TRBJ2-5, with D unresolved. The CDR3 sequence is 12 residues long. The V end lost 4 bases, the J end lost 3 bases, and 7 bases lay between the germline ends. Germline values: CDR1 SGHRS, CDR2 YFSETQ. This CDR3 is CASSPGEETQYF. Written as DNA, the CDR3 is TGCGCCAGCAGCCCCGGCGAAGAGACCCAGTACTTC.